The clone carrying this TCR beta chain was observed once. The data were taken from a study of shared clonotypes between healthy human individuals. Donors included only healthy HIV-negative adults lacking recent acute infections or vaccinations. The germline gives CDR1 MNHEY, CDR2 SMNVEV (reference sequence). The V gene lost 8 bases and the J gene lost 10 bases, with 21 bases spanning the gap. CDR3 length: 14 amino acids. Produced via immunoSEQ multiplex PCR; TCRdb's table is partial and in-frame only. Of some 2,000,000 clones listed, 85% to 95% were seen once; the top ten hold more than 0.1%. V is TRBV27 and J is TRBJ2-1, with a tentative D call TRBD2 (6 bases). The receptor was derived from a man between 18 and 29 years old in good health. Sequencing was carried out using naive CD4+ T cells sorted from blood. Documented subset: CD45RA+ positively selected. CDR3 sequence (DNA): TGTGCCAGCTCATTTACCGGGGGTATCAGGGAGCAGTTCTTC. As protein: CASSFTGGIREQFF.